Listed here are 28 T cell receptor beta chains from one sample, sequenced in a study of T-cell memory formation after mild COVID-19. TCRdb re-called the 5' RACE reads with MiXCR, one entry per CDR3 protein. The repertoire holds just over 400,000 distinct CDR3 sequences, with less than 25% as singletons. Sequencing was done on a sample of PBMCs or a T cell subset sorted from them (not recorded which). These receptors were taken from an adult woman who had mild COVID-19 (a few samples of this study predate the infection). Cell type and time point are not known.

This chain joins TRBV3-1 and TRBJ2-1; D gene unclear. The CDR3 has 12 amino acids. Trimming left V 2 bases short and J 5 bases short, with 4 bases between. The germline V gene encodes CDR1 LGHDT and CDR2 YNNKEL (reference sequence). The DNA for the CDR3 is TGTGCCAGCAGCCAATCGGACAATGAGCAGTTCTTC. It codes for CASSQSDNEQFF.

This clonotype was detected ten times or more. This rearrangement joins TRBV29-1 to TRBJ2-1; 9 bases fit TRBD2. The CDR3 loop spans 15 amino acids. Unmatched junction bases numbered 11, after V lost 7 bases and J lost 4 bases. In germline, CDR1 is SQVTM, CDR2 ANQGSEA. CDR3 coding DNA: TGCAGCGCCGTGGGGCTAGCGGGGCGATACAATGAGCAGTTCTTC. Its protein is CSAVGLAGRYNEQFF.

The J gene is TRBJ1-2, the V gene TRBV13; TRBD1 is a possible D gene (6 bases). The CDR3 contains 14 residues. V lost 1 base to trimming and J lost 4 bases, with 10 bases between them. Looked up from germline, CDR1 is PRHDT and CDR2 is FYEKMQ (reference sequence). The DNA of the CDR3 is TGTGCCAGCAGCTTAGCAGGGGAAAGCTATGGCTACACCTTC. Protein product: CASSLAGESYGYTF.

This clonotype appeared a few times. The chain carries TRBV20-1 and TRBJ1-1; perhaps TRBD1 as D (5 bases). The CDR3 consists of 14 residues. V was trimmed by 1 base and J by 0 bases, leaving 9 bases between them. Germline CDR1 DFQATT, CDR2 SNEGSKA (reference sequence). CDR3 residues: CSARVPGVNTEAFF. The CDR3 bases are TGCAGTGCTAGAGTCCCGGGGGTGAACACTGAAGCTTTCTTT.

This clonotype was counted a single time. The rearrangement joins TRBV12-3 or TRBV12-4 to TRBJ1-5; a possible D gene is TRBD1 (6 bases). This CDR3 has 19 residues. Trimming shortened V by 2 bases and J by 4 bases, and 24 bases separated the two germline ends. The CDR3 loop reads CASSLSTRGLLELNQPQHF. The CDR3 region has the DNA TGTGCCAGCAGTTTATCCACGCGGGGGCTGCTGGAGCTTAATCAGCCCCAGCATTTT.

The gene calls are TRBV12-3 or TRBV12-4 and TRBJ1-1; tentatively, D is TRBD1 (6 bases). The CDR3 loop spans 15 amino acids. V lost 2 bases to trimming and J lost 5 bases, with 15 bases between them. Written as DNA, the CDR3 is TGTGCCAGCAGTTTATACTCTGGGGGGCTGACTGAAGCTTTCTTT. Residues: CASSLYSGGLTEAFF.

The chain has TRBV5-1 and TRBJ1-2; 7 bases fit TRBD1. Germline CDR1 is SGHRS and CDR2 is YFSETQ. This CDR3 has 15 residues. J was trimmed by 4 bases and V by 4 bases; bases with no gene match: 10. The CDR3 here is CASSPETGQSYGYTF. CDR3 DNA sequence: TGCGCCAGCAGCCCAGAGACAGGGCAGTCCTATGGCTACACCTTC.

The chain couples TRBV6-5 to TRBJ1-2; 11 bases line up with TRBD1. In germline, CDR1 is MNHEY, CDR2 SVGAGI. Trimming at V came to 5 bases and at J to 7 bases, leaving 9 bases not matched to a gene. The CDR3 consists of 15 residues. CDR3 in amino acids: CASSKWDRGTGGYTF. The CDR3, as DNA: TGTGCCAGCAGTAAATGGGACAGGGGGACGGGTGGCTACACCTTC.

The rearrangement links TRBV24-1 to TRBJ2-1; no clear D. The V gene's germline CDR1 is KGHDR and CDR2 SFDVKD. V gave up 1 base and J gave up 6 bases, with 3 bases separating them. The CDR3 has 12 amino acids. The CDR3 sequence: CATSDFFNEQFF. The CDR3 nucleotides read TGTGCCACCAGTGATTTTTTCAATGAGCAGTTCTTC.

This chain uses TRBV20-1 with TRBJ2-5; D remains ambiguous. The length of the CDR3 is 13 residues. CDR1 is DFQATT and CDR2 is SNEGSKA in the germline V gene (reference sequence). V lost 6 bases to trimming and J lost 0 bases, with 11 bases between them. The CDR3 nucleotides read TGCAGTGCCATTAGGGCTAACCAAGAGACCCAGTACTTC. Translation gives CSAIRANQETQYF.

This clonotype was recorded a few times. V and J are TRBV7-9 and TRBJ2-3, with D perhaps TRBD2 (6 bases). The CDR3 has 15 amino acids. V was clipped by 1 base and J by 4 bases, with 12 bases between them. Germline V lookup: CDR1 SEHNR, CDR2 FQNEAQ (reference sequence). CDR3 sequence reads: CASSLGARGSDTQYF. CDR3 DNA sequence: TGTGCCAGCAGCTTAGGGGCCCGGGGGTCAGATACGCAGTATTTT. Variable domain in full (rest from reference TRBV7-9 and TRBJ2-3): DTGVSQNPRHKITKRGQNVTFRCDPISEHNRLYWYRQTLGQGPEFLTYFQNEAQLEKSRLLSDRFSAERPKGSFSTLEIQRTEQGDSAMYLCASSLGARGSDTQYFGPGTRLTVL.

This clonotype was observed a few times. This chain uses TRBV7-2 with TRBJ2-1; D is perhaps TRBD2 (6 bases). V dropped 6 bases and J dropped 10 bases, with 13 bases sitting between them. The CDR3 is 12 residues long. CDR1 SGHTA and CDR2 FQGNSA come from the germline V gene. This CDR3 reads CASSRFREEQFF. Written as DNA, the CDR3 is TGTGCCAGCAGTCGATTCCGGGAGGAGCAGTTCTTC.

This chain joins TRBV5-5 and TRBJ2-6; possibly TRBD1 for D (6 bases). V was cut by 4 bases and J by 0 bases, with 17 bases left in between. CDR1 and CDR2 (germline): SGHKS, YYEKEE (reference sequence). The CDR3 is 18 amino acids. In nucleotides, the CDR3 is TGTGCCAGCAGCCCACGTACAGGGACCCTCTCTGGGGCCAACGTCCTGACTTTC. Translating gives CASSPRTGTLSGANVLTF.

The chain carries TRBV27 and TRBJ2-5; no definite D call. Germline V gene lookup returns CDR1 MNHEY and CDR2 SMNVEV (reference sequence). The length of the CDR3 is 12 residues. Deletions cut 6 bases from V and 4 bases from J, with 9 bases between. In nucleotides, the CDR3 is TGTGCCAGCAGACGTTTAGGAGAGACCCAGTACTTC. Residues: CASRRLGETQYF.

The J gene is TRBJ1-2, the V gene TRBV21-1; the table's D gene call, TRBD1, was not cross checked with the DNA. TRBV21-1 is reported as a pseudogene. The length of the CDR3 is 15 residues. The CDR3 reads CASSKFSRQDYGYTF. CDR3 bases: TGTGCCAGCAGCAAGTTTTCCCGACAGGACTATGGCTACACCTTC.

This clonotype was seen a handful of times. The chain joins TRBV4-3 to TRBJ2-6; TRBD2 might be the D (5 bases). This CDR3 comprises 15 residues. The V and J ends lost 3 bases and 8 bases respectively, with 14 bases between them. Germline CDR1 reads LGHNA; CDR2 reads YSLEER. The CDR3 loop is CASSHVTAGSNVLTF. The CDR3 DNA reads as TGCGCCAGCAGCCACGTCACGGCGGGTTCCAACGTCCTGACTTTC.

This clonotype was counted only a few times. This rearrangement joins TRBV12-3 or TRBV12-4 to TRBJ2-7, with TRBD1 matching 9 bases. V shed 6 bases, J shed 1 base, and the junction held 10 bases outside the gene matches. CDR3 length: 16 amino acids. The DNA for the CDR3 is TGTGCCAGCAGCTCCAACGGACAGGGGTGGTCCTACGAGCAGTACTTC. Its protein product is CASSSNGQGWSYEQYF.

This clonotype was recorded a few times. This chain uses TRBV12-3 or TRBV12-4 with TRBJ2-1, with TRBD2 identical over 10 bases. The CDR3 spans 16 residues. After removal of 4 bases from V and 8 bases from J, the junction contained 11 bases not matched to a gene. The CDR3 DNA sequence: TGTGCCAGCAGTTCACCCCAGCGGGAGGGCAGTTATGAGCAGTTCTTC. This codes for CASSSPQREGSYEQFF.

This clonotype has only a few counts. V is TRBV7-9 and J is TRBJ1-1; D is undetermined. This CDR3 is built from 13 residues. Trimming took off 2 bases at V and 4 bases at J, with 8 bases between the two ends. CDR1 SEHNR and CDR2 FQNEAQ come from the germline V gene (reference sequence). DNA for the CDR3: TGTGCCAGCAGCTTAATACAGCTCACTGAAGCTTTCTTT. Protein product: CASSLIQLTEAFF.

This clonotype has only a few counts. CDR3 in DNA: TGTGCCACCATAAGAACAGGGGAGTGTGGAGATACGCAGTATTTT. Amino acids: CATIRTGECGDTQYF. V usage is TRBV24-1 and J usage is TRBJ2-3, with 7 bases aligning to TRBD1. Germline CDR1 KGHDR, CDR2 SFDVKD. The CDR3 has 15 residues. V lost 8 bases, J lost 5 bases, and 12 bases stayed unmatched.

The table lists this clonotype with many counts. The chain has TRBV5-6 and TRBJ2-3; tentative D call: TRBD1 (5 bases). Germline CDR1 and CDR2: SGHDT and YYEEEE. V lost 1 base and J lost 6, with 9 bases in between. This CDR3 region has 13 residues. The DNA for the CDR3 is TGTGCCAGCAGCTTGACAGGCGGCGATACGCAGTATTTT. Translated, it gives CASSLTGGDTQYF.

This clonotype was counted only a few times. The chain combines TRBV6-5 with TRBJ2-1; maybe TRBD2 (6 bases). CDR1 and CDR2 from the germline V gene are MNHEY and SVGAGI. The CDR3 loop spans 14 amino acids. V was trimmed by 6 bases and J by 6 bases, leaving 15 bases between them. The chain's CDR3 is CASRYRDSINEQFF. The CDR3 nucleotides are TGTGCCAGCAGATATCGGGACTCTATCAATGAGCAGTTCTTC.

V is TRBV30 and J is TRBJ2-7; 7 nucleotides align to TRBD1. Germline V CDR1 and CDR2: GTSNPN, SVGIG (reference sequence). CDR3 size: 14 residues. V dropped 3 bases and J dropped 2; count of bases not matched to a gene: 7. In DNA, the CDR3 is TGTGCCTGGAGCCCCCTGACAGGGACCTACGAGCAGTACTTC. Residues: CAWSPLTGTYEQYF.

This clonotype was recorded a few times. The chain joins TRBV19 to TRBJ2-1; TRBD1 matches at 8 bases. The J segment lost 2 bases and the V segment lost 9 bases, leaving 6 bases of the junction unmatched. The CDR3 is 14 residues long. The germline gives CDR1 LNHDA, CDR2 SQIVND (reference sequence). The DNA of the CDR3 is TGTGCCAGCCGTAACAGGGGGACCTACAATGAGCAGTTCTTC. Its translation: CASRNRGTYNEQFF.

This rearrangement joins TRBV5-1 to TRBJ2-1; unclear D gene. CDR3 length equals 13 residues. CDR1 and CDR2 (germline): SGHRS, YFSETQ. V gave up 4 bases and J gave up 6 bases, with 11 bases separating them. In nucleotides, the CDR3 is TGCGCCAGCAGCCCTAACCTACCCAATGAGCAGTTCTTC. Encoded protein: CASSPNLPNEQFF.

This clonotype was observed a few times. The rearrangement links TRBV14 to TRBJ1-1; possibly TRBD1 for D (6 bases). Trimming cost V 4 bases and J 4 bases, with 13 bases left between them. The CDR3 has 14 amino acids. In germline, CDR1 is SGHDN, CDR2 FVKESK. CDR3 region: CASSRGQLSTEAFF. CDR3 DNA: TGTGCCAGCAGCCGCGGACAGCTCAGCACTGAAGCTTTCTTT.

The rearrangement joins TRBV7-2 to TRBJ2-1; 12 positions match TRBD2. CDR1 and CDR2 from the germline V gene are SGHTA and FQGNSA. Trimming took 1 base from V and 9 from J; bases not matched to a gene: 4. The CDR3 consists of 15 residues. The DNA of the CDR3 is TGTGCCAGCAGCTTAGGACTAGCGGGAGAAAGTGAGCAGTTCTTC. Translated: CASSLGLAGESEQFF.

The V and J genes are TRBV9 and TRBJ1-5; D is unclear. CDR1 and CDR2 from the germline V gene are SGDLS and YYNGEE. V was cut by 0 bases and J by 3 bases, with 7 bases left in between. The CDR3 totals 14 residues. CDR3 sequence (DNA): TGTGCCAGCAGCGTAGTGATCCCCAATCAGCCCCAGCATTTT. Translation gives CASSVVIPNQPQHF.